The rows below give T cell receptor beta chains drawn from one sample of a study of CD8 T cells in Susac syndrome. TCRdb used MiXCR to reprocess the immunoSEQ multiplex PCR reads, holding one entry per CDR3 protein. The sample shows around 190,000 distinct CDR3 sequences, around 95% of them seen only once. Sequencing input: CD8+ T cells from PBMCs. The receptor source for this set is a human donor with multiple sclerosis. Each CDR3 is given with its conserved first and last residue. Each record gives: J gene, clone size, D gene, V gene, CDR3 DNA, CDR3 protein. A D gene is named only where the DNA matches it firmly. The size entry is marked missing in some rows and otherwise reads once, few, many or a size class.

>TRBJ2-7|few|TRBD2|TRBV28
TGTGCCAGCAGCCTCTCCAGCGGGACCTACGAGCAGTACTTC
CASSLSSGTYEQYF
>TRBJ1-2|NA|NA|TRBV7-9
TGTGCCAGCAGCCGACCCGACAACTATGGCTACACCTTC
CASSRPDNYGYTF
>TRBJ1-4|NA|NA|TRBV27
TGTGCCAGCAGTTTGGATGGGACACCTAATGAAAAACTGTTTTTT
CASSLDGTPNEKLFF
>TRBJ2-1|NA|TRBD1|TRBV9
TGTGCCAGCAGCTTCCGGACAGGGACCTACAATGAGCAGTTCTTC
CASSFRTGTYNEQFF
>TRBJ1-1|NA|NA|TRBV20-1
TGCAGTGCTAGGGACGGTACGAACACTGAAGCTTTCTTT
CSARDGTNTEAFF
>TRBJ2-7|NA|NA|TRBV2
TGTGCCAGCGCGGGGGCTGGCGAGCAGTACTTC
CASAGAGEQYF
>TRBJ1-1|NA|NA|TRBV12-3/TRBV12-4
TGTGCCAGCAGTTATGGGGGGGGCACTGAAGCTTTCTTT
CASSYGGGTEAFF
>TRBJ2-1|NA|TRBD1|TRBV29-1
TGCAGCGTCGATGGACAGGGGCCAGGAGACAATGAGCAGTTCTTC
CSVDGQGPGDNEQFF
>TRBJ1-2|NA|TRBD1|TRBV28
TGTGCCAGCTCCGGACAGGGCGAGAACTATGGCTACACCTTC
CASSGQGENYGYTF
>TRBJ1-6|NA|NA|TRBV5-6
TGTGCCAGCAGCTTGGACCGTTGGGAGCGCCTCCACTTT
CASSLDRWERLHF
>TRBJ2-4|NA|TRBD1|TRBV27
TGTGCCAGCAGTTTACTCTGGACAGGGGGAGCCAAAAACATTCAGTACTTC
CASSLLWTGGAKNIQYF
>TRBJ2-3|NA|NA|TRBV4-1
TGCGCCAGCAGCCAACTCCTAATCACAGATACGCAGTATTTT
CASSQLLITDTQYF
>TRBJ2-1|NA|TRBD2|TRBV12-3/TRBV12-4
TGTGCCAGCAGTCCCCGGGAGGGCCGTTACAATGAGCAGTTCTTC
CASSPREGRYNEQFF
>TRBJ2-1|NA|TRBD2|TRBV28
TGTGCCAGCAGTTTAGCGGGAGTGGCCAATGAGCAGTTCTTC
CASSLAGVANEQFF
>TRBJ2-7|NA|TRBD2|TRBV6-5
TGTGCCAGCAGTAACCGATCGACTAGCGGGTCCCGGTACGAGCAGTACTTC
CASSNRSTSGSRYEQYF
>TRBJ1-2|NA|NA|TRBV15
TGTGCCACCAGCAGAGATCCGTTAGCTAACTATGGCTACACCTTC
CATSRDPLANYGYTF
>TRBJ2-1|once|NA|TRBV3-1
TGTGCCAGCAGCCAAGCCGGGACAGAGCAGTTCTTC
CASSQAGTEQFF
>TRBJ2-7|NA|NA|TRBV2
TGTGCCAGCAGTGAGGCAGGGACGGGGACCTACGAGCAGTACTTC
CASSEAGTGTYEQYF
>TRBJ2-2|NA|NA|TRBV9
TGTGCCAGCAGCGTAGCGATGGGAATCGGGGAGCTGTTTTTT
CASSVAMGIGELFF
>TRBJ1-2|NA|NA|TRBV29-1
TGCAGCGTTGATACAGGGTACTATGGCTACACCTTC
CSVDTGYYGYTF
>TRBJ2-1|once|TRBD2|TRBV7-3
TGTGCCAGCAGCGCATTAGCGGGGTACAATGAGCAGTTCTTC
CASSALAGYNEQFF
>TRBJ2-5|NA|NA|TRBV23-1
TGCGCCAGCAGTCATCAAGGCCCGCCGGACCGACAGGACCAAGAGACCCAGTACTTC
CASSHQGPPDRQDQETQYF
>TRBJ1-2|NA|NA|TRBV29-1
TGCAGCGCCCTCGAGGGGAAAAACTATGGCTACACCTTC
CSALEGKNYGYTF
>TRBJ2-2|NA|NA|TRBV18
TGTGCCAGCTCACCGGAGGCCGGGGAGCTGTTTTTT
CASSPEAGELFF
>TRBJ1-2|NA|NA|TRBV6-6
TGTGCCAGCACCCGAGACAGGCCCTATGGCTACACCTTC
CASTRDRPYGYTF
>TRBJ2-7|NA|TRBD2|TRBV4-1
TGCGCCAGCAGCCAAGCACTAGCGGGGTATCACGAGCAGTACTTC
CASSQALAGYHEQYF
>TRBJ2-7|NA|TRBD1|TRBV7-9
TGTGCCAGCAGCCGGGGACAGGGAGACTTTGACTTC
CASSRGQGDFDF
>TRBJ2-1|NA|TRBD2|TRBV28
TGTGCCATAGCGCGCGGGGGAAGCTCCTACAATGAGCAGTTCTTC
CAIARGGSSYNEQFF
>TRBJ2-3|NA|NA|TRBV5-1
TGCGCCAGCAGCTTGGAGGACAGAGAAGATACGCAGTATTTT
CASSLEDREDTQYF
>TRBJ1-2|NA|NA|TRBV9
TGTGCCAGCACCTCCTGGGTCTATGGCTACACCTTC
CASTSWVYGYTF
>TRBJ1-1|NA|NA|TRBV9
TGTGCCAGCAGCATAGGTAAGAGGACTGAAGCTTTCTTT
CASSIGKRTEAFF
>TRBJ2-7|once|NA|TRBV3-1
TGTGCCAGCAGCCAAGACCCGGAAGGGGAGCAGTACTTC
CASSQDPEGEQYF
>TRBJ2-2|NA|NA|TRBV13
TGTGCCAGCAGCTTCTCAACGAACACCGGGGAGCTGTTTTTT
CASSFSTNTGELFF
>TRBJ2-1|NA|NA|TRBV7-9
TGTGCCAGCAGCTTAGCCCACATGGTCCGCCGGGCTAGCGATGAGCAGTTCTTC
CASSLAHMVRRASDEQFF
>TRBJ2-2|NA|NA|TRBV5-6
TGTGCCAGCAGCTGGCAGGGGATTGGCGGGGAGCTGTTTTTT
CASSWQGIGGELFF
>TRBJ2-7|NA|TRBD1|TRBV7-8
TGTGCCAGCAGCCACGGGACAGGGCGAGTTTACGAGCAGTACTTC
CASSHGTGRVYEQYF
>TRBJ2-5|NA|TRBD2|TRBV29-1
TGCAGCGTTGAATCACGGGGGGAACGGAGAGGGGAGACCCAGTACTTC
CSVESRGERRGETQYF
>TRBJ2-1|NA|TRBD2|TRBV12-3/TRBV12-4
TGTGCCAGCAGTTCGTTTTTGCTAGCGGACAATGAGCAGTTCTTC
CASSSFLLADNEQFF
>TRBJ2-3|NA|TRBD1|TRBV27
TGTGCCAGCAGTTCCCCCCGGGACAGGGGGAGCACAGATACGCAGTATTTT
CASSSPRDRGSTDTQYF
>TRBJ2-7|once|TRBD1|TRBV28
TGTGCCAGCAGTCCCTCGCCGGGTCAGGGGGCACGCGAGCAGTACTTC
CASSPSPGQGAREQYF
>TRBJ2-7|NA|NA|TRBV9
TGTGCCAGCAGCGTAGGTAGCGGTCCCACCTACGAGCAGTACTTC
CASSVGSGPTYEQYF
>TRBJ2-1|NA|TRBD1|TRBV5-1
TGCGCCAGCAGCTTGGAGCCAGGGGGCACCTACAATGAGCAGTTCTTC
CASSLEPGGTYNEQFF
>TRBJ2-3|NA|NA|TRBV28
TGTGCCAGCAGTTTTGTAGTCCCGCGAGGGGATACGCAGTATTTT
CASSFVVPRGDTQYF
>TRBJ2-1|NA|TRBD2|TRBV10-3
TGTGCCATCAGTGAGGCGGGGGGCTCCTACAATGAGCAGTTCTTC
CAISEAGGSYNEQFF
>TRBJ1-1|NA|NA|TRBV2
TGTGCCAGCGAGGACAGTCCAAACACTGAAGCTTTCTTT
CASEDSPNTEAFF
>TRBJ2-6|NA|TRBD1|TRBV29-1
TGCAGCGTTGTGGTATTGGGACAGGGCTCTGGGGCCAACGTCCTGACTTTC
CSVVVLGQGSGANVLTF
>TRBJ2-2|once|TRBD2|TRBV4-1
TGCGCCAGCAGCCAAGTTGGCGGGAGCGGGGAGCTGTTTTTT
CASSQVGGSGELFF
>TRBJ2-5|once|NA|TRBV20-1
TGCAGTGCTAGAGCTCCAGTGGGGCGACAAGAGACCCAGTACTTC
CSARAPVGRQETQYF
>TRBJ2-3|NA|NA|TRBV27
TGTGCCAGCACTTCATCAAACGCTGGTACGCAGTATTTT
CASTSSNAGTQYF
>TRBJ1-6|NA|TRBD1|TRBV12-3/TRBV12-4
TGTGCCAGCAGCTATGATGGACAGGGGAGGTGGGCCCTCCACTTT
CASSYDGQGRWALHF
>TRBJ2-2|NA|TRBD2|TRBV7-3
TGTGCCAGCACCCCAGTCGGGGGGACCGGGGAGCTGTTTTTT
CASTPVGGTGELFF
>TRBJ2-1|once|TRBD2|TRBV15
TGTGCCACCAGCAGAGATTGGGCTAGCGGGGGCCCTAACAATGAGCAGTTCTTC
CATSRDWASGGPNNEQFF
>TRBJ2-5|NA|TRBD2|TRBV5-6
TGTGCCAGCAGCTTGACTAGCGGCCAAGAGACCCAGTACTTC
CASSLTSGQETQYF
>TRBJ2-7|NA|NA|TRBV2
TGTGCCAGTCGGTCGGTGTACGACGAGCAGTACTTC
CASRSVYDEQYF
>TRBJ2-1|NA|NA|TRBV2
TGTGCCAGCACCGGGACTGATGAGCAGTTCTTC
CASTGTDEQFF
>TRBJ2-1|NA|NA|TRBV6-5
TGTGCCAGCAGTCGTAGCGGTTCCTACAATGAGCAGTTCTTC
CASSRSGSYNEQFF
>TRBJ1-4|NA|NA|TRBV9
TGTGCCAGCAGCGGAATCCCGGACAGTCGCGAAAAACTGTTTTTT
CASSGIPDSREKLFF
>TRBJ2-7|NA|NA|TRBV2
TGTGCCAGCAGTGCGCACAGGGACTACGAGCAGTACTTC
CASSAHRDYEQYF
>TRBJ2-5|NA|NA|TRBV29-1
TGCAGCGCTGCTGATCCTTCGACGGCCCAGTACTTC
CSAADPSTAQYF
>TRBJ2-3|NA|NA|TRBV20-1
TGCAGTGCTAGAAGGGGCCTTGGCGGGGTCACAGATACGCAGTATTTT
CSARRGLGGVTDTQYF